Below are 9 T cell receptor beta chains sequenced from a single sample in a study of T cells expressing NK-cell markers (dated by TCRdb to about 2020). The library was made by 5' RACE. The sequencer listed for this sample is Illumina HiSeq 2000. After reprocessing by TCRdb, each CDR3 protein sequence is one entry, and no DNA is given. The data table for this sample lists fewer than 300,000 distinct CDR3 sequences. In total, the top ten clones hold 4% to 5% of the sample. The sample comprised blood T cells: a sorted CD56 or NKG2C T cell subset, CD4+ or CD8+ T cells, or bulk PBMC T cells (not recorded which). The receptors derive from a woman aged 18-70 years in good health.

The gene calls are TRBV19 and TRBJ1-5; TCRdb calls TRBD1, which cannot be checked without DNA. This CDR3 spans 12 amino acids. In germline, CDR1 is LNHDA, CDR2 SQIVND (reference sequence). CDR3 sequence: CASSGQSQPQHF.

The genes are TRBV4-3 and TRBJ2-1; the TCRdb D gene call, TRBD2, has no DNA to confirm it. This CDR3 contains 19 residues. Germline V CDR1 and CDR2: LGHNA, YSLEER. CDR3 in amino acids: CASSPLTGLAGGGYNEQFF.

The chain is built from TRBV19 and TRBJ2-1; checking the TCRdb D call of TRBD1 is not possible without DNA. The CDR3 is made up of 14 amino acids. Germline CDR1 and CDR2: LNHDA and SQIVND (reference sequence). This CDR3 is CASQGAWLGNEQFF.

The rearrangement uses TRBV6-5 and TRBJ2-7. Germline assignment: CDR1 MNHEY and CDR2 SVGAGI. CDR3 length equals 14 residues. This CDR3 is CASSYSRALYEQYF.

This sequence joins TRBV7-2 and TRBJ2-3; the D call from TCRdb, TRBD2, cannot be confirmed without DNA. Germline V gene lookup returns CDR1 SGHTA and CDR2 FQGNSA. The CDR3 has 15 residues. The CDR3 loop reads CASRDSGGSTDTQYF.

The V gene is TRBV7-2, the J gene TRBJ2-1. In germline, CDR1 is SGHTA, CDR2 FQGNSA. The CDR3 totals 13 residues. The CDR3 reads CASSYQGRNEQFF.

This chain connects TRBV4-3 to TRBJ1-1. Per the germline V gene, CDR1 is LGHNA and CDR2 is YSLEER. CDR3 length: 15 amino acids. This CDR3 is CASSLGGLVNTEAFF.

CDR3 protein: CASSQARTEVNTEAFF. V gene TRBV4-2 combines with J gene TRBJ1-1. This CDR3 spans 16 amino acids. Germline assignment: CDR1 LGHNA and CDR2 YNFKEQ.

This rearrangement joins TRBV2 to TRBJ2-1; the TCRdb D gene call, TRBD1, has no DNA to confirm it. Looked up from germline, CDR1 is SNHLY and CDR2 is FYNNEI. The length of the CDR3 is 19 residues. The CDR3 sequence: CASKWQGIQNPMKYNEQFF.